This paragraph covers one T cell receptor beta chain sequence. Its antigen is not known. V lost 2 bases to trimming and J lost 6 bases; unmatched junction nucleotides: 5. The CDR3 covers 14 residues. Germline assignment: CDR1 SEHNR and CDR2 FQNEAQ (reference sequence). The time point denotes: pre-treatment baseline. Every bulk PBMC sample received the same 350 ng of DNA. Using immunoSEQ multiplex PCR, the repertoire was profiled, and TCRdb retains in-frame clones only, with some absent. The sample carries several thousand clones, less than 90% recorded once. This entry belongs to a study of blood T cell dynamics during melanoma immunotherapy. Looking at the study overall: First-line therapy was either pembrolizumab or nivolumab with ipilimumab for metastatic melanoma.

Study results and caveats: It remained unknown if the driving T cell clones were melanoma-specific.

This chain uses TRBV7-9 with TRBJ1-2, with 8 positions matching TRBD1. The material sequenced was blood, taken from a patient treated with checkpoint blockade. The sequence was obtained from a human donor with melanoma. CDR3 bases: TGTGCCAGCAGCTTACCCGGACAGGGAAATGGCTACACCTTC. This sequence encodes CASSLPGQGNGYTF.